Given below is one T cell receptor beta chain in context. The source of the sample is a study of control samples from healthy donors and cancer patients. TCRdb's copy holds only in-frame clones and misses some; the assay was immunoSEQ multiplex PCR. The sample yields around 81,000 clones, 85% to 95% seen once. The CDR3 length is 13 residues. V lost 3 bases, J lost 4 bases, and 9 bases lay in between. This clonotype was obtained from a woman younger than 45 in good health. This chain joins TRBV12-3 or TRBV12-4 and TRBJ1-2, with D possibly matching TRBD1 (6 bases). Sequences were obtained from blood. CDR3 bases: TGTGCCAGCAGTTTTCTGACAGGCTATGGCTACACCTTC. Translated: CASSFLTGYGYTF.